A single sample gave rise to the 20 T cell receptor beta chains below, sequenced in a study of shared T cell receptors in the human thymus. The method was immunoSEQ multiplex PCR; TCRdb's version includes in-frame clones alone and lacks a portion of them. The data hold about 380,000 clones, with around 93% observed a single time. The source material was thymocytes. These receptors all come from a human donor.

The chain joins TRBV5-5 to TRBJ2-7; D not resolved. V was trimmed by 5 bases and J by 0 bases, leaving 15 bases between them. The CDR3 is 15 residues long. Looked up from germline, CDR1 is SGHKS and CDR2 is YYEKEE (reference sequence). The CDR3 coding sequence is TGTGCCAGCAGGCCTAATTCGGGTAACTCCTACGAGCAGTACTTC. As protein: CASRPNSGNSYEQYF.

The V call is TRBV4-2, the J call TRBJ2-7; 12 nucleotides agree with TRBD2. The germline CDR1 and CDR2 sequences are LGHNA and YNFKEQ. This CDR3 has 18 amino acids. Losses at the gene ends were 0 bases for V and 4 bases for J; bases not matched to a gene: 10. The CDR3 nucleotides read TGTGCCAGCAGCCAAGATTACCCTAGCGGGGGGGACGGGTACGAGCAGTACTTC. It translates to CASSQDYPSGGDGYEQYF.

CDR3 in amino acids: CASSLSPRDSTDTQYF. The CDR3 region has the DNA TGTGCCAGCAGTTTATCTCCCCGGGACAGCACAGATACGCAGTATTTT. J is TRBJ2-3 and V is TRBV27; either TRBD1 or TRBD2 may supply D (5 bases each). The CDR3 length is 16 residues. V gave up 0 bases and J gave up 0 bases, with 10 bases separating them. The germline gives CDR1 MNHEY, CDR2 SMNVEV (reference sequence).

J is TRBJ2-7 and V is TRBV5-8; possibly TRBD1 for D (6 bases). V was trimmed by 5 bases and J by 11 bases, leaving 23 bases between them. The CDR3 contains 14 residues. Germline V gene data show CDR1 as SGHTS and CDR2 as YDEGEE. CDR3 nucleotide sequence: TGTGCCAGCAGTCGCCCCGGGACACCGTTGAATAAGTACTTC. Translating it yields CASSRPGTPLNKYF.

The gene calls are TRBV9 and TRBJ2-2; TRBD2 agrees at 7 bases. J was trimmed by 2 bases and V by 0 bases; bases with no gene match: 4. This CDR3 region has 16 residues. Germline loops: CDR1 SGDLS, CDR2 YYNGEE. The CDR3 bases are TGTGCCAGCAGCGTAGCTCTAGCGGTCAACACCGGGGAGCTGTTTTTT. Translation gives CASSVALAVNTGELFF.

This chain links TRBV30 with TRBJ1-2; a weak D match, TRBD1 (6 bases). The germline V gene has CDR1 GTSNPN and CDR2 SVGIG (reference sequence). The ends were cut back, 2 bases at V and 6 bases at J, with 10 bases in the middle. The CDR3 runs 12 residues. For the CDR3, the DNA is TGTGCCTGGAGTTCACAGGGAGATGGCTACACCTTC. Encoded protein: CAWSSQGDGYTF.

CDR3 DNA: TGTGCCAGCAGCCACCCGGGACTAGCGGGAGATCGGGAGACCCAGTACTTC. As protein: CASSHPGLAGDRETQYF. V gene TRBV7-9 combines with J gene TRBJ2-5, with 14 bases that match TRBD2. Germline lookup yields CDR1 SEHNR and CDR2 FQNEAQ (reference sequence). This CDR3 is built from 17 residues. The V segment lost 5 bases and the J segment 5 bases; nucleotides outside the gene matches: 10. Combining the CDR3 with reference TRBV7-9 and TRBJ2-5 gives the whole variable domain DTGVSQNPRHKITKRGQNVTFRCDPISEHNRLYWYRQTLGQGPEFLTYFQNEAQLEKSRLLSDRFSAERPKGSFSTLEIQRTEQGDSAMYLCASSHPGLAGDRETQYFGPGTRLLVL.

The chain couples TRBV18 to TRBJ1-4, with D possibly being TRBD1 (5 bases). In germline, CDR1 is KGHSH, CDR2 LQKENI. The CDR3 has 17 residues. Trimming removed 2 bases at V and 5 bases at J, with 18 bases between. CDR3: CASSPAGRVDDNEKLFF. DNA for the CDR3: TGTGCCAGCTCACCAGCGGGCAGGGTGGATGACAATGAAAAACTGTTTTTT.

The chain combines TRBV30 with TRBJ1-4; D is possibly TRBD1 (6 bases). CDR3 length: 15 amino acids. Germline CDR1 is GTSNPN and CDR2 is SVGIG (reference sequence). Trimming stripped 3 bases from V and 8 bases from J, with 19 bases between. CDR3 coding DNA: TGTGCCTGGAGCCACGGGACAAAGGGGTACGAAAAACTGTTTTTT. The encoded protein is CAWSHGTKGYEKLFF.

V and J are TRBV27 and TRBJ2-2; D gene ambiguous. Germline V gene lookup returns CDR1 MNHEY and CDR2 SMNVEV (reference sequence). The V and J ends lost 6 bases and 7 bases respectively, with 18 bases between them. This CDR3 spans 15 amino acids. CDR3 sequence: CASSFIYPRHGELFF. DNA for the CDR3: TGTGCCAGCAGCTTTATTTATCCGCGGCACGGGGAGCTGTTTTTT.

CDR3 sequence: CASSQGQWDTEAFF. Written as DNA, the CDR3 is TGTGCCAGCAGCCAGGGACAATGGGACACTGAAGCTTTCTTT. The V and J genes are TRBV7-3 and TRBJ1-1; maybe TRBD1 (6 bases). The CDR3 loop spans 14 amino acids. The germline V gene has CDR1 SGHTA and CDR2 FQGTGA. With 5 bases removed from V and 3 bases from J, the gap between germline ends came to 13 bases.

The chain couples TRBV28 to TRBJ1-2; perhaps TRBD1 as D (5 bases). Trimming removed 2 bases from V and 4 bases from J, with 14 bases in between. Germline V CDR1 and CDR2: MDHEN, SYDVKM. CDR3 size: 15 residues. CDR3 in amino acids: CASSLPAGPLYGYTF. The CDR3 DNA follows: TGTGCCAGCAGTTTACCCGCAGGGCCCCTCTATGGCTACACCTTC.

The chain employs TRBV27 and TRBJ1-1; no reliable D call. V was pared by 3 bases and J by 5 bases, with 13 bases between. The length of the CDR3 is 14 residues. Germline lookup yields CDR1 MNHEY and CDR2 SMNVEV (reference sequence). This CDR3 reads CASSFGPDATEAFF. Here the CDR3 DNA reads TGTGCCAGCAGTTTTGGGCCGGACGCGACTGAAGCTTTCTTT.

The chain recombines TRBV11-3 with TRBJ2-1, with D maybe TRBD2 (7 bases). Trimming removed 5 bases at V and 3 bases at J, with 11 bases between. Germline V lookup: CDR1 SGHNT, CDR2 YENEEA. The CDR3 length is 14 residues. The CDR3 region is CASSPRGLYNEQFF. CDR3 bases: TGTGCCAGCAGCCCGCGGGGGCTCTACAATGAGCAGTTCTTC.

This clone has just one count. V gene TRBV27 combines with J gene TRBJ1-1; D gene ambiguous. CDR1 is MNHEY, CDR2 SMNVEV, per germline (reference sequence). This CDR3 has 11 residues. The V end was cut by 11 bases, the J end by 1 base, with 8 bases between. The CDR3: CACLKNTEAFF. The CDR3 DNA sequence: TGTGCCTGCCTGAAGAACACTGAAGCTTTCTTT.

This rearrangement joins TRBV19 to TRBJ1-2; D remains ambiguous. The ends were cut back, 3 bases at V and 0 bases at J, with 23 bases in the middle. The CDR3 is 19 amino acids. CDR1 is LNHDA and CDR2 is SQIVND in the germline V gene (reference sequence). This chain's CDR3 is CASSMLSRATRLANYGYTF. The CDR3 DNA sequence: TGTGCCAGTAGTATGTTGTCCAGAGCTACACGGTTAGCTAACTATGGCTACACCTTC.

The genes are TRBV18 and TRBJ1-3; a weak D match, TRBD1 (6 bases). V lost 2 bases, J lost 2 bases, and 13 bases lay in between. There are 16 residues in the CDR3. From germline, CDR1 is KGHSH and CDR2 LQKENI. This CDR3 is CASSPEQGPTGNTIYF. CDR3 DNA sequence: TGTGCCAGCTCACCAGAACAGGGACCAACTGGAAACACCATATATTTT.

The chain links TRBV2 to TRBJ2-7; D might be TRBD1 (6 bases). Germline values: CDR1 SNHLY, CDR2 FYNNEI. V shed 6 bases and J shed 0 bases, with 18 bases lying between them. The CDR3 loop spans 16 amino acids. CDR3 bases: TGTGCCAGCAGGAACACACACAGGGTCCACTCCTACGAGCAGTACTTC. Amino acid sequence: CASRNTHRVHSYEQYF.

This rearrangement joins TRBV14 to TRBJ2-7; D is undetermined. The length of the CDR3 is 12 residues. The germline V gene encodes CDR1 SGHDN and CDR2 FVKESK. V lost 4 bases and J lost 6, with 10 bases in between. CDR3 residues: CASSPLVCEQYF. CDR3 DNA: TGTGCCAGCAGCCCTTTGGTCTGCGAGCAGTACTTC.

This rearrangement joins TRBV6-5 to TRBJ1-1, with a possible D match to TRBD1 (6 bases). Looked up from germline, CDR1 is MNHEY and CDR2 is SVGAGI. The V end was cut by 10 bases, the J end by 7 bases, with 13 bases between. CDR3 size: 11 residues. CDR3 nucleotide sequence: TGTGCCACCCAGTGGGACAATGAAGCTTTCTTT. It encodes CATQWDNEAFF.